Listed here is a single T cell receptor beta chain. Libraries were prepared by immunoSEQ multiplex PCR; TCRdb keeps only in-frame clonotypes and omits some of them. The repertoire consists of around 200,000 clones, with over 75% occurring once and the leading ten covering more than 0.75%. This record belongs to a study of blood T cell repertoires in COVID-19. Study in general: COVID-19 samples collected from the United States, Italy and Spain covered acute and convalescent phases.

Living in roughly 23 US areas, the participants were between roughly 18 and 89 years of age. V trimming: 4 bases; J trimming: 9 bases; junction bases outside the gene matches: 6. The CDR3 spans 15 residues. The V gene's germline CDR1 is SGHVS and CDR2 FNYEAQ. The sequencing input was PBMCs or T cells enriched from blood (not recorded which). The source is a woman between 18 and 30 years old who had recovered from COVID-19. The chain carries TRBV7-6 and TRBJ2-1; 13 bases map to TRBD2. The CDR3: CASSWTSGRGGEQFF. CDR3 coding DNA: TGTGCCAGCAGCTGGACTAGCGGGAGAGGGGGTGAGCAGTTCTTC.